Below, one T cell receptor beta chain is given with its context. The sample comes from a study of T-cell memory formation after mild COVID-19. About the study: Among the donors, TCR clusters were largely specific to each donor.

Using its own MiXCR run on the 5' RACE reads, TCRdb lists one record per CDR3 protein. The sample holds approximately 580,000 distinct CDR3 sequences; 20% are singletons and the top ten take under 15%. The junction had 10 bases not matched to a gene; V was cut back by 2 bases and J by 4 bases. CDR1 is SQVTM, CDR2 ANQGSEA, per germline. The CDR3 length is 15 residues. The chain has TRBV29-1 and TRBJ2-5; 7 bases are shared with TRBD1. Input material: PBMCs or a T cell subset sorted from them (not recorded which). The receptor was isolated from an adult woman who had mild COVID-19 (a few samples of this study predate the infection). Cell type and time point are not known. CDR3 sequence reads: CSVELSTGQLETQYF. The CDR3 nucleotides read TGCAGCGTTGAACTGTCTACGGGACAGTTAGAGACCCAGTACTTC.